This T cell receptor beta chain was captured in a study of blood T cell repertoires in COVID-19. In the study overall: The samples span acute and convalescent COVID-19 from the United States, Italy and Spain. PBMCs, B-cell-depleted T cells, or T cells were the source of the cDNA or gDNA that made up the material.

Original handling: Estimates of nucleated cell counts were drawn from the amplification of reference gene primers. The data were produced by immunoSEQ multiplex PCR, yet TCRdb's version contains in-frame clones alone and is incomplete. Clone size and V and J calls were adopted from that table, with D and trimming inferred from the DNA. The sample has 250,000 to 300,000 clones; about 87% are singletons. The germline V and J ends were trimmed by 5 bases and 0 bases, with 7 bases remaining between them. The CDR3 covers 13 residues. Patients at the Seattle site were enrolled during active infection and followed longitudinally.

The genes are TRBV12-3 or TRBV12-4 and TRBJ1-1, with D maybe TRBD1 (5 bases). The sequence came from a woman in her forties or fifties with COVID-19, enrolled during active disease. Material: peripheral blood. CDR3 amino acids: CASSKTVNTEAFF. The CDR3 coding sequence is TGTGCCAGCAGTAAGACAGTGAACACTGAAGCTTTCTTT.